This entry lists 8 T cell receptor beta chains sequenced from one sample in a study of cytomegalovirus exposure and HLA in healthy donors. The PCR made use of 60 Vbeta and 13 Jbeta primers. Profiled with immunoSEQ multiplex PCR; TCRdb holds only in-frame clones, not every one. The sample contains around 100,000 clones, around two thirds of which appear only once. Sequencing was done on a sample of PBMCs. Receptor source: a man aged 25 to 40 in good health and CMV-seropositive.

This clone showed up just once. The V gene is TRBV7-9, the J gene TRBJ1-1; possibly TRBD1 for D (6 bases). Germline V gives CDR1 SEHNR, CDR2 FQNEAQ (reference sequence). V dropped 1 base and J dropped 1 base, with 10 bases sitting between them. The CDR3 consists of 15 residues. CDR3 protein: CASSLGGGGNTEAFF. CDR3 sequence (DNA): TGTGCCAGCAGCTTAGGAGGGGGGGGGAACACTGAAGCTTTCTTT.

The table lists this clone with a few counts. The chain combines TRBV10-3 with TRBJ2-4; TRBD1 matches at 9 bases. CDR1 and CDR2 from the germline V gene are ENHRY and SYGVKD. Trimming cost V 3 bases and J 10 bases; bases outside gene matches: 4. The CDR3 runs to 13 residues. The CDR3 here is CAISDGDRAIQYF. The CDR3 DNA sequence: TGTGCCATCAGTGACGGGGACAGGGCGATTCAGTACTTC.

The CDR3 DNA follows: TGCGCCAGCAGCTCACAGGGGGCGGGGGGCACAGATACGCAGTATTTT. Residues: CASSSQGAGGTDTQYF. The chain links TRBV5-1 to TRBJ2-3, with 9 bases lining up with TRBD1. This CDR3 comprises 16 residues. The V gene's germline CDR1 is SGHRS and CDR2 YFSETQ. Losses at the gene ends were 3 bases for V and 1 base for J; bases not matched to a gene: 6.

The CDR3, as DNA: TGTGCCAGTAGTAACAGGGCGGAGGCCAACTATGGCTACACCTTC. Its protein is CASSNRAEANYGYTF. The chain couples TRBV19 to TRBJ1-2, with D possibly being TRBD1 (6 bases). Germline CDR1 LNHDA, CDR2 SQIVND (reference sequence). Trimming shortened V by 4 bases and J by 2 bases, and 14 bases separated the two germline ends. CDR3 size: 15 residues.

The chain uses TRBV7-2 and TRBJ1-5; D uncertain. The V gene's germline CDR1 is SGHTA and CDR2 FQGNSA. V gave up 4 bases and J gave up 7 bases, with 11 bases separating them. The CDR3 sequence is 13 residues long. As DNA, the CDR3 is TGTGCCAGCAGCTCAGCAGTCAGGCAGCCCCAGCATTTT. Its translation is CASSSAVRQPQHF.

This clone has only a few counts. The V call is TRBV4-2, the J call TRBJ2-1; D is possibly TRBD2 (5 bases). The V gene lost 5 bases and the J gene lost 8 bases, with 16 bases spanning the gap. Germline V gene lookup returns CDR1 LGHNA and CDR2 YNFKEQ. The CDR3 has 14 residues. This CDR3 is CASSWGDSADEQFF. As DNA, the CDR3 is TGTGCCAGCAGCTGGGGAGACTCGGCGGATGAGCAGTTCTTC.

This chain joins TRBV7-2 and TRBJ2-3; TRBD2 aligns across 8 bases. From germline, CDR1 is SGHTA and CDR2 FQGNSA. Unmatched junction bases numbered 8, after V lost 5 bases and J lost 7 bases. The CDR3 has 14 residues. The CDR3 protein is CASSAPGLENTQYF. CDR3 DNA sequence: TGTGCCAGCAGCGCACCGGGACTAGAAAATACGCAGTATTTT. The entire variable domain, with the rest obtained from reference TRBV7-2 and TRBJ2-3, is as follows: GAGVSQSPSNKVTEKGKDVELRCDPISGHTALYWYRQSLGQGLEFLIYFQGNSAPDKSGLPSDRFSAERTGGSVSTLTIQRTQQEDSAVYLCASSAPGLENTQYFGPGTRLTVL.

The chain employs TRBV7-9 and TRBJ1-1; 8 positions agree with TRBD1. This CDR3 has 15 amino acids. Per germline, CDR1 SEHNR and CDR2 FQNEAQ (reference sequence). J lost 0 bases, V lost 5 bases, and 5 bases had no gene match. The CDR3 here is CASSTLQGVNTEAFF. The CDR3, as DNA: TGTGCCAGCAGCACCTTACAGGGGGTGAACACTGAAGCTTTCTTT.